This TCR beta chain was profiled in a study of blood T cell repertoires in COVID-19. At the level of the study: Acute-phase and convalescent COVID-19 samples originated in the United States, Italy and Spain.

Per the study methods: How many nucleated cells were present was estimated from reference gene primer amplification. Clones were read by immunoSEQ multiplex PCR, and TCRdb kept only the in-frame ones, dropping some. D and trimming were read from the DNA, whereas the V and J calls and clone size are those reported in that table. Of around 300,000 clones listed, more than 75% were seen once; the top ten hold 1%. The CDR3 length is 13 residues. The V gene's germline CDR1 is KGHSH and CDR2 LQKENI. V shed 6 bases and J shed 6 bases, with 12 bases lying between them. This clonotype was obtained from a man aged 50 or older with active or convalescent COVID-19. The sample consisted of peripheral blood. V usage is TRBV18 and J usage is TRBJ1-5; D unresolved. CDR3 in amino acids: CASSSTETQPQHF. DNA for the CDR3: TGTGCCAGCTCTTCTACAGAGACTCAGCCCCAGCATTTT.